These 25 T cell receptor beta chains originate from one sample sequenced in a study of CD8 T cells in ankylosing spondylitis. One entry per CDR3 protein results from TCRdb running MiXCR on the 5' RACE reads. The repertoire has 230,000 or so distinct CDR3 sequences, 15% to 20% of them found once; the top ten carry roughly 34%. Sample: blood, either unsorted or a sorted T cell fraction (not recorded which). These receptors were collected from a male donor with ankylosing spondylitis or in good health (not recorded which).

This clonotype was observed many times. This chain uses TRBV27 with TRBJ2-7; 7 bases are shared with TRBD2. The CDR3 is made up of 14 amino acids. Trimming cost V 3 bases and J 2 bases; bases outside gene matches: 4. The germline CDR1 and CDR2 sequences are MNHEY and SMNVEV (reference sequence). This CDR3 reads CASSLGREAYEQYF. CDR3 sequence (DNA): TGTGCCAGCAGTTTGGGTCGGGAGGCCTACGAGCAGTACTTC.

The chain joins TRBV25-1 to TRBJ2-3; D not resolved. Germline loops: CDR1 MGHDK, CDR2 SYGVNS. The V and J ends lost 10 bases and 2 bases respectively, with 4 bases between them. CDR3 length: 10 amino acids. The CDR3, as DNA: TGTGCCACAGCCACAGATACGCAGTATTTT. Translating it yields CATATDTQYF. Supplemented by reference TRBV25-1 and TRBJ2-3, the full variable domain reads EADIYQTPRYLVIGTGKKITLECSQTMGHDKMYWYQQDPGMELHLIHYSYGVNSTEKGDLSSESTVSRIRTEHFPLTLESARPSHTSQYLCATATDTQYFGPGTRLTVL.

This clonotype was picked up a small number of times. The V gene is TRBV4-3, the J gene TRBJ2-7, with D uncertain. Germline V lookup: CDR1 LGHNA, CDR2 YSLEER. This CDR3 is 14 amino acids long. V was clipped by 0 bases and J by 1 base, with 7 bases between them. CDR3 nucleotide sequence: TGCGCCAGCAGCCAAGAGGTGGGGTCCTACGAGCAGTACTTC. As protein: CASSQEVGSYEQYF.

The CDR3 sequence is CASSPPTASYEQYF. The CDR3 DNA is TGTGCCAGCTCACCACCGACGGCCTCCTACGAGCAGTACTTC. The chain couples TRBV18 to TRBJ2-7; D is undetermined. Germline V lookup: CDR1 KGHSH, CDR2 LQKENI. This CDR3 comprises 14 residues. V lost 0 bases and J 0 bases, leaving 6 bases between the germline ends.

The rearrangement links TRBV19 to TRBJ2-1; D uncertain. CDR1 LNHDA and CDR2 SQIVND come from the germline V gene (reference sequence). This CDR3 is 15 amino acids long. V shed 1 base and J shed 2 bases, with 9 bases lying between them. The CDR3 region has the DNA TGTGCCAGTAGTATAGGCTTCACAGCCTACAATGAGCAGTTCTTC. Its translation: CASSIGFTAYNEQFF.

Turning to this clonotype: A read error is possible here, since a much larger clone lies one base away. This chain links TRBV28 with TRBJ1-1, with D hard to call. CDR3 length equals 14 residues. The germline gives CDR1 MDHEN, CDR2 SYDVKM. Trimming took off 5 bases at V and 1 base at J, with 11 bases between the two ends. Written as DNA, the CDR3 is TGTGCCAGCAGTCCAGGATGGGCGAACACTGAAGCTTTCTTT. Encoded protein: CASSPGWANTEAFF.

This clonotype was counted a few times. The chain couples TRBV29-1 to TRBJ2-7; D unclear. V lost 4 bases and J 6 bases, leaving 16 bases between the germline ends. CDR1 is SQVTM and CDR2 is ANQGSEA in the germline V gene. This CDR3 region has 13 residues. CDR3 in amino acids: CSVGNGPTAEQYF. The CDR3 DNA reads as TGCAGCGTTGGAAACGGCCCTACGGCCGAGCAGTACTTC.

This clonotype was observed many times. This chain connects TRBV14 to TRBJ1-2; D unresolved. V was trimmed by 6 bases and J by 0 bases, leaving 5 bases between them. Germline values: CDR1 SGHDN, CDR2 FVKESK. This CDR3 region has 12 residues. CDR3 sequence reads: CASSDANYGYTF. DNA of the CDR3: TGTGCCAGCAGTGACGCTAACTATGGCTACACCTTC.

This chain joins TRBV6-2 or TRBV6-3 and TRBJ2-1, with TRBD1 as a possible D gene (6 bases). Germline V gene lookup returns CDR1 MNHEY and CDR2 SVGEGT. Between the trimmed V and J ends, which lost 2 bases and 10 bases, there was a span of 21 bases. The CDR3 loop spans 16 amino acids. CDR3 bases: TGTGCCAGCAGTTACGACGTGACAGGCAGTTTATACGAGCAGTTCTTC. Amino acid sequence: CASSYDVTGSLYEQFF.

CDR3 sequence (DNA): TGCGCCAGCAGCTTGGTAGGGGGCGAGAATCAGCCCCAGCATTTT. It encodes CASSLVGGENQPQHF. The chain is built from TRBV5-1 and TRBJ1-5; TRBD1 matches at 7 bases. This CDR3 spans 15 amino acids. The germline CDR1 and CDR2 sequences are SGHRS and YFSETQ. The V segment lost 0 bases and the J segment 4 bases; nucleotides outside the gene matches: 4.

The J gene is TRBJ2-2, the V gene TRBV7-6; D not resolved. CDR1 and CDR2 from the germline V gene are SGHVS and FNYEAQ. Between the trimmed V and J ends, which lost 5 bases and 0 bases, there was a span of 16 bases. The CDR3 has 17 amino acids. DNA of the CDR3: TGTGCCAGCAGCCACAGCGCCGGGTTCCCGAACACCGGGGAGCTGTTTTTT. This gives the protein CASSHSAGFPNTGELFF.

The CDR3 bases are TGCGCCAGCAGCCAAGAAACAGGGGGCGGGACAGATACGCAGTATTTT. Protein: CASSQETGGGTDTQYF. This chain uses TRBV4-1 with TRBJ2-3; TRBD1 aligns across 9 bases. Germline CDR1 and CDR2: MGHRA and YSYEKL. The CDR3 sequence is 16 residues long. Trimming at V came to 0 bases and at J to 3 bases, leaving 4 bases not matched to a gene.

This CDR3 is CASRRQSYQETQYF. In DNA form, the CDR3 reads TGTGCCAGCAGACGACAGTCGTACCAAGAGACCCAGTACTTC. The rearrangement joins TRBV6-2 or TRBV6-3 to TRBJ2-5; D may be TRBD1 (5 bases). Per the germline V gene, CDR1 is MNHEY and CDR2 is SVGEGT. This CDR3 is 14 amino acids long. Trimming removed 6 bases at V and 0 bases at J, with 11 bases between.

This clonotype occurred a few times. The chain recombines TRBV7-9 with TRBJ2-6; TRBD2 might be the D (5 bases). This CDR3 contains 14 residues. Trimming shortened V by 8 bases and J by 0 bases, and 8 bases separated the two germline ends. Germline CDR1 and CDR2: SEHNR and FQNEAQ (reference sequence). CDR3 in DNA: TGTGCCAGCGAGGACTCCTCTGGGGCCAACGTCCTGACTTTC. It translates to CASEDSSGANVLTF.

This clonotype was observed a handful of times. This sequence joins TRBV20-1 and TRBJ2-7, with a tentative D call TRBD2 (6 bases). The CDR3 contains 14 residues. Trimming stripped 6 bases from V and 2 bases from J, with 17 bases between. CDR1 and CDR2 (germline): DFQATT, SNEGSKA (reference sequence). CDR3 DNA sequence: TGCAGTGCCCCCGTGGGCGGGGCCACCTACGAGCAGTACTTC. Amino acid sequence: CSAPVGGATYEQYF.

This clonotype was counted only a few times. DNA of the CDR3: TGTGCCAGCAGTAAACTATTCGGGACCTTCAATGAGCAGTTCTTC. Translated: CASSKLFGTFNEQFF. The chain couples TRBV6-1 to TRBJ2-1, with D perhaps matching TRBD1 or TRBD2 (5 bases each). This CDR3 has 15 amino acids. Germline values: CDR1 MNHNS, CDR2 SASEGT. The V and J ends lost 5 bases and 6 bases respectively, with 17 bases between them.

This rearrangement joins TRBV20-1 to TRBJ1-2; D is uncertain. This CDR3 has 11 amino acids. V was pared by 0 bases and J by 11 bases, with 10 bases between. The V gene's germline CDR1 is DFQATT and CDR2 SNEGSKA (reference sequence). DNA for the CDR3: TGCAGTGCTAGAGATGGAGGGAGTTACACCTTC. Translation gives CSARDGGSYTF.

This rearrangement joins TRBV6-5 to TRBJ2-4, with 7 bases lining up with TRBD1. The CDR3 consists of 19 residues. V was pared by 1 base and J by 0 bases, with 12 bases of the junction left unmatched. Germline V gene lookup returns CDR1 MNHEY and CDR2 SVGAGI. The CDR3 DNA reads TGTGCCAGCAGTTACTTAGGGACAGCCCAAAATCTAGCCAAAAACATTCAGTACTTC. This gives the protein CASSYLGTAQNLAKNIQYF.

The CDR3 coding sequence is TGCAGTGCTAGAGATATAGACAGGGCCTCATCCTACGAGCAGTACTTC. It translates to CSARDIDRASSYEQYF. This rearrangement joins TRBV20-1 to TRBJ2-7, with 7 bases aligning to TRBD1. V shed 0 bases and J 1 base; nucleotides not matched to a gene: 9. CDR1 is DFQATT, CDR2 SNEGSKA, per germline (reference sequence). The CDR3 is 16 residues long.

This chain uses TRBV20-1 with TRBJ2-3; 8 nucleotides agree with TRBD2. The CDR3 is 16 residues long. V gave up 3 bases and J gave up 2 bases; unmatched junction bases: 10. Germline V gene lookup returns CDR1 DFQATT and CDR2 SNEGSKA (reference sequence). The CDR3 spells CSASGAGVLLTDTQYF. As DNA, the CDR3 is TGCAGTGCTAGTGGAGCGGGAGTTTTACTCACAGATACGCAGTATTTT.

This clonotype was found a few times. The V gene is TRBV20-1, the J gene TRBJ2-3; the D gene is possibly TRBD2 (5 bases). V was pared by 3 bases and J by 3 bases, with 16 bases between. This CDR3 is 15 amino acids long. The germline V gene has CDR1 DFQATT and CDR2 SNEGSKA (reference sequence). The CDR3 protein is CSASPSWTGTDTQYF. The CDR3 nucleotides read TGCAGTGCTAGCCCTTCTTGGACGGGAACAGATACGCAGTATTTT.

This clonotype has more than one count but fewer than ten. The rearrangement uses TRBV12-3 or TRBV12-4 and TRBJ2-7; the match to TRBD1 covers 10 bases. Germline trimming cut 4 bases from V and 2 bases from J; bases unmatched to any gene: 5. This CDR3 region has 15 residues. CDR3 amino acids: CASSSAGTGAYEQYF. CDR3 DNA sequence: TGTGCCAGCAGTTCAGCCGGGACAGGGGCCTACGAGCAGTACTTC.

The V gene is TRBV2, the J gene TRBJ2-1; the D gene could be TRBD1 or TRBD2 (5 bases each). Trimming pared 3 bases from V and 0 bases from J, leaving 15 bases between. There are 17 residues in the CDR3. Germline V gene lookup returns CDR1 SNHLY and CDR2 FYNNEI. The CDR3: CASSDSFRDPSYNEQFF. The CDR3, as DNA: TGTGCCAGCAGTGACAGCTTCCGGGACCCCTCCTACAATGAGCAGTTCTTC.

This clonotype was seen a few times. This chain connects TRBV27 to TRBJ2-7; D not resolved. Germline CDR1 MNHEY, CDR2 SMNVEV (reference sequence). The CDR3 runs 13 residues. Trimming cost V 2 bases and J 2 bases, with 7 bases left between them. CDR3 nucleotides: TGTGCCAGCAGTTTAGGACCCCCCTACGAGCAGTACTTC. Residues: CASSLGPPYEQYF.

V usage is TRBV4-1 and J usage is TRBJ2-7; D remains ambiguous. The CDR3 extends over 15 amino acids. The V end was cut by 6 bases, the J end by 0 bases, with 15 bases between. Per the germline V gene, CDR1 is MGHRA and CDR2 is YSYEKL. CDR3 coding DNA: TGCGCCAGCAGTTCGGGTCCTCAACCCTCCTACGAGCAGTACTTC. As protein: CASSSGPQPSYEQYF.